This T cell receptor beta chain came from a study of blood T cell repertoires in COVID-19 (dated by TCRdb to the early 2020s). Regarding the complete study: Samples from collaborators originated in the United States, Italy and Spain and spanned both the acute and convalescent phases of COVID-19. Subjects who had been exposed to COVID-19, were actively infected with it, or had recovered from it provided the deeply sampled blood TCRbeta repertoires that made up the dataset. The samples were drawn from two sources: the first 160 participants of the ongoing ImmuneRACE study, and 1,200 or so subjects contributed by 6 global collaborators. The repertoires were released in a freely available public database meant as a resource for research on the immune response to SARS-CoV-2. The prospective study material was composed of cDNA or gDNA derived from T cells, B-cell-depleted T cells, or PBMCs. Sample metadata almost always included a de-identified subject ID, COVID-19 status, age in years and sex. HLA class I and class II types, where available, came from metadata supplied by the sample provider rather than from assay-based typing.

The immunoSEQ Assay, a bias-controlled multiplex PCR, was used to amplify TCRbeta CDR3 regions from genomic DNA. The paper's data handling went like this. The number of nucleated cells in each sample was estimated by amplification of reference gene primers within the assay. Sequence reads were collapsed and filtered to measure the absolute abundance of every unique TCRbeta CDR3 rearrangement. For each sample, productive Simpson clonality was calculated as the square root of Simpson's diversity index over productive rearrangements. TCRdb retrieved this table from immuneACCESS and kept in-frame rearrangements only. Not all clones are present; in checked studies, unresolved V genes account for under half, and no reason is known for the remainder. V, J and clone size derive from that table, while D and trimming were established from the DNA sequence. In this sample the table shows roughly 140,000 clones, 84% of which occur a single time. The ten largest clonotypes hold approximately 9.4% of the sample.

The junction carries 10 bases between V and J, which are trimmed by 5 bases and 8 bases respectively. From the cysteine up to the phenylalanine, the CDR3 has a length of 11 residues. Solely the CDR3 DNA is kept, with 33 bases framed from the first base. The germline V gene (reference sequence) yields DFQATT for CDR1 and SNEGSKA for CDR2. Comments on this clone: This clone's antigen is unknown. Nothing much larger sits one base from this clone, and base qualities are not available.

What the research found in general, with its limitations: The amount of clinical and demographic metadata varied by source and participant and was provided uncurated.

Collaborating institutions collected whole blood in K2EDTA tubes following their own protocols. For TCRbeta analysis, collaborators shipped samples in one of three forms: frozen whole blood, isolated PBMCs, or DNA extracted from either of those sample types. Sequencing input: peripheral blood. This chain is built from TRBV20-1 and TRBJ1-3; TRBD1 is a weak D gene call, 5 bases matching. This sequence originates from a woman aged 50 to 65 with acute or convalescent COVID-19. The CDR3 reads CSAPRGDTIYF. The DNA sequence is TGCAGTGCTCCAAGGGGCGACACCATATATTTT.